This TCR beta chain was recorded in a study of cytomegalovirus exposure and HLA in healthy donors. Broader study findings: The authors later found TCR association rates varying by HLA locus, with DRB1 most and HLA-C fewest. In an earlier analysis, in several hundred donors, most V segments appeared productive either ~87% or ~30% of the time. Prediction of most subjects' HLA-A and HLA-B alleles by TCR beta sequences was reportedly accurate. Among TCR sequences, most were rare, though some public TCRs appeared in many donors.

The PCR employed 60 Vbeta primers together with 13 Jbeta primers. The protocol was immunoSEQ multiplex PCR, while the TCRdb copy is restricted to in-frame clones and leaves out a portion. The sample holds under 200,000 clones, roughly 73% seen once. As for this clone: Antigen: not known.

The sequence was obtained from a young woman in good health and CMV-seronegative. Material: PBMCs.

The CDR3 DNA reads TGTGCCAGCAGCGGGGGACAGACTAACTATGGCTACACCTTC. Translated, it gives CASSGGQTNYGYTF. The chain combines TRBV5-6 with TRBJ1-2; 7 bases agree with TRBD1. CDR1 SGHDT and CDR2 YYEEEE come from the germline V gene. There are 14 residues in the CDR3. J was trimmed by 0 bases and V by 4 bases; bases with no gene match: 3.